The 30 T cell receptor beta chains in this list originate from one sample, sequenced in a study of siplizumab effects on memory and regulatory T cells. TCRdb's copy holds only in-frame clones and misses some; the assay was immunoSEQ multiplex PCR. The table shows about 75,000 clones, with roughly 93% occurring only once. The sequenced sample was CD8+ T cells sorted from blood. These receptors all come from a human donor in good health.

The CDR3 DNA sequence: TGTGCCAGCAGTGAGGGGGACGGACCCTCCTACGAGCAGTACTTC. Protein product: CASSEGDGPSYEQYF. The chain uses TRBV9 and TRBJ2-7; D is perhaps TRBD1 (6 bases). The germline V and J ends were trimmed by 5 bases and 0 bases, with 15 bases remaining between them. The CDR3 extends over 15 amino acids. Per the germline V gene, CDR1 is SGDLS and CDR2 is YYNGEE.

CDR3: CASSLGASGVSETQYF. The CDR3 DNA reads as TGTGCCAGCAGCTTGGGGGCTAGCGGGGTGTCAGAGACCCAGTACTTC. The genes are TRBV5-4 and TRBJ2-5, with 9 bases aligning to TRBD2. Unmatched junction bases numbered 7, after V lost 0 bases and J lost 4 bases. CDR3 length: 16 amino acids. Germline lookup yields CDR1 SGHNT and CDR2 YYREEE (reference sequence). Full variable domain (outside the CDR3, taken from reference TRBV5-4 and TRBJ2-5): ETGVTQSPTHLIKTRGQQVTLRCSSQSGHNTVSWYQQALGQGPQFIFQYYREEENGRGNFPPRFSGLQFPNYSSELNVNALELDDSALYLCASSLGASGVSETQYFGPGTRLLVL.

J is TRBJ2-3 and V is TRBV27; 7 positions agree with TRBD2. The CDR3 contains 15 residues. The germline gives CDR1 MNHEY, CDR2 SMNVEV (reference sequence). J lost 4 bases, V lost 6 bases, and 10 bases had no gene match. CDR3 nucleotide sequence: TGTGCCAGCAGACTAGGGGCGGGGGTCCCAGATACGCAGTATTTT. Translated, it gives CASRLGAGVPDTQYF.

The chain joins TRBV5-6 to TRBJ1-6; D gene unclear. CDR3 length equals 14 residues. Germline assignment: CDR1 SGHDT and CDR2 YYEEEE. The germline V and J ends were trimmed by 4 bases and 7 bases, with 12 bases remaining between them. The CDR3 loop is CASSQSEENSPLHF. Written as DNA, the CDR3 is TGTGCCAGCAGCCAGAGTGAGGAGAATTCACCCCTCCACTTT.

The V and J genes are TRBV25-1 and TRBJ1-6; D is perhaps TRBD1 (5 bases). The CDR3 totals 14 residues. V was pared by 3 bases and J by 8 bases, with 11 bases between. Germline-derived CDR1 and CDR2 are MGHDK and SYGVNS. DNA of the CDR3: TGTGCCAGCAGTGAGTGGTTGGGGGATTCACCCCTCCACTTT. Protein: CASSEWLGDSPLHF.

The V gene is TRBV10-2, the J gene TRBJ2-1; a weak D match, TRBD2 (6 bases). CDR1 is WSHSY, CDR2 SAAADI, per germline. V was trimmed by 0 bases and J by 6 bases, leaving 9 bases between them. This CDR3 is 14 amino acids long. CDR3: CASSESRGANEQFF. The CDR3 DNA reads TGCGCCAGCAGTGAGTCGCGGGGAGCCAATGAGCAGTTCTTC.

The DNA for the CDR3 is TGCGCCAGAACACCGGGACGGCTGAACACCGGGGAGCTGTTTTTT. Translated: CARTPGRLNTGELFF. V is TRBV5-1 and J is TRBJ2-2; D may match TRBD1 or TRBD2 (5 bases each). The CDR3 is made up of 15 amino acids. Looked up from germline, CDR1 is SGHRS and CDR2 is YFSETQ. V lost 8 bases to trimming and J lost 1 base, with 15 bases between them.

This clone showed up just once. The V and J genes are TRBV4-1 and TRBJ2-3; D may be TRBD2 (6 bases). Per germline, CDR1 MGHRA and CDR2 YSYEKL. This CDR3 contains 17 residues. The V gene lost 0 bases and the J gene lost 2 bases, with 15 bases spanning the gap. In DNA, the CDR3 is TGCGCCAGCAGCCAAGATGGGGGGTCGCGCCACACAGATACGCAGTATTTT. Amino acids: CASSQDGGSRHTDTQYF.

V and J are TRBV19 and TRBJ1-2; D uncertain. The germline V gene encodes CDR1 LNHDA and CDR2 SQIVND (reference sequence). The CDR3 totals 14 residues. The V and J ends lost 5 bases and 8 bases respectively, with 18 bases between them. CDR3 sequence (DNA): TGTGCCAGTAGTGTACCGGGCCCAACGGACGGCTACACCTTC. Amino acid sequence: CASSVPGPTDGYTF.

This chain uses TRBV7-8 with TRBJ1-2, with 8 bases fitting TRBD1. Trimming removed 1 base from V and 4 bases from J; junction bases left unmatched: 8. CDR1 and CDR2 (germline): SGHVS, FQNEAQ. CDR3 length equals 16 residues. Here the CDR3 DNA reads TGTGCCAGCAGCTTAGGGGACAGGATTTTGAGCTATGGCTACACCTTC. Its translation: CASSLGDRILSYGYTF.

The chain carries TRBV4-1 and TRBJ1-1; the D gene is possibly TRBD1 (5 bases). The CDR3 totals 15 residues. Trimming took off 0 bases at V and 2 bases at J, with 10 bases between the two ends. The germline CDR1 and CDR2 sequences are MGHRA and YSYEKL. The CDR3 here is CASSQEPRANTEAFF. In DNA, the CDR3 is TGCGCCAGCAGCCAAGAACCCAGGGCTAACACTGAAGCTTTCTTT.

CDR3 residues: CAWSVGGGGGRPGELFF. Here the CDR3 DNA reads TGTGCCTGGAGTGTAGGCGGGGGCGGGGGCCGGCCCGGGGAGCTGTTTTTT. The chain employs TRBV30 and TRBJ2-2; tentatively, D is TRBD2 (7 bases). V lost 0 bases and J 6 bases, leaving 20 bases between the germline ends. Germline CDR1 reads GTSNPN; CDR2 reads SVGIG (reference sequence). The CDR3 is made up of 17 amino acids.

This chain connects TRBV11-2 to TRBJ1-1; weak D call: TRBD1 (5 bases). This CDR3 is 15 amino acids long. Looked up from germline, CDR1 is SGHAT and CDR2 is FQNNGV. Trimming stripped 5 bases from V and 4 bases from J, with 17 bases between. CDR3 coding DNA: TGTGCCAGCAGCCCGCCGGGGGTGGGGACCACTGAAGCTTTCTTT. Translated: CASSPPGVGTTEAFF.

The rearrangement uses TRBV4-1 and TRBJ2-1; 7 nucleotides line up with TRBD1. This CDR3 is 16 amino acids long. Trimming cost V 1 base and J 5 bases; bases outside gene matches: 8. Per the germline V gene, CDR1 is MGHRA and CDR2 is YSYEKL. In nucleotides, the CDR3 is TGCGCCAGCAGCCAAGGGGACAGACAACCCCACAATGAGCAGTTCTTC. It translates to CASSQGDRQPHNEQFF.

The rearrangement joins TRBV19 to TRBJ1-5, with a tentative D call TRBD1 (5 bases). CDR3 length equals 16 residues. The V end was cut by 3 bases, the J end by 3 bases, with 15 bases between. Germline V gives CDR1 LNHDA, CDR2 SQIVND (reference sequence). The CDR3 DNA sequence: TGTGCCAGTAGTATGGAAGCGGGGCTGGTCAATCAGCCCCAGCATTTT. Amino acids: CASSMEAGLVNQPQHF.

The chain's CDR3 is CASSVETGGSYGYTF. The CDR3 nucleotides are TGTGCCAGCAGCGTAGAGACAGGGGGGAGTTATGGCTACACCTTC. The chain recombines TRBV9 with TRBJ1-2, with 9 nucleotides matching TRBD1. The CDR3 runs to 15 residues. V lost 0 bases to trimming and J lost 5 bases; unmatched junction nucleotides: 5. CDR1 and CDR2 (germline): SGDLS, YYNGEE. Supplemented by reference TRBV9 and TRBJ1-2, the full variable domain reads DSGVTQTPKHLITATGQRVTLRCSPRSGDLSVYWYQQSLDQGLQFLIQYYNGEERAKGNILERFSAQQFPDLHSELNLSSLELGDSALYFCASSVETGGSYGYTFGSGTRLTVV.

The J gene is TRBJ2-1, the V gene TRBV10-1; 8 bases are a match to TRBD2. This CDR3 comprises 15 residues. Germline CDR1 and CDR2: WNHNN and SYGVQD (reference sequence). Trimming took 3 bases from V and 4 from J; bases not matched to a gene: 5. CDR3 sequence reads: CASSELAGSYNEQFF. The CDR3 DNA reads TGCGCCAGCAGTGAATTAGCGGGGTCTTACAATGAGCAGTTCTTC.

In regard to this clone: This sample also contains other DNA sequences that code for the same CDR3. The CDR3 DNA follows: TGCGCCAGCAGCCAAGATCGGGGGACTGAAGCTTTCTTT. It codes for CASSQDRGTEAFF. The chain couples TRBV4-3 to TRBJ1-1; D is possibly TRBD1 (5 bases). The V and J ends lost 0 bases and 5 bases respectively, with 7 bases between them. This CDR3 comprises 13 residues. Per germline, CDR1 LGHNA and CDR2 YSLEER.

V is TRBV27 and J is TRBJ2-7, with 10 nucleotides matching TRBD1. The ends lost 6 bases at V and 3 bases at J; junction bases unmatched: 5. CDR3 length: 14 amino acids. Germline lookup yields CDR1 MNHEY and CDR2 SMNVEV (reference sequence). The CDR3 DNA reads as TGTGCCAGCAGCGTAGGGACAGGGGACTACGAGCAGTACTTC. This encodes CASSVGTGDYEQYF.

The chain employs TRBV4-1 and TRBJ2-2; D is uncertain. The CDR3 has 11 residues. CDR1 and CDR2 (germline): MGHRA, YSYEKL. V was cut by 0 bases and J by 7 bases, with 0 bases left in between. Here the CDR3 DNA reads TGCGCCAGCAGCCAAGACGGGGAGCTGTTTTTT. This codes for CASSQDGELFF.

This chain uses TRBV28 with TRBJ2-7, with D tentatively TRBD2 (7 bases). The V end was cut by 2 bases, the J end by 6 bases, with 17 bases between. CDR3 length equals 15 residues. Germline V gene lookup returns CDR1 MDHEN and CDR2 SYDVKM. Written as DNA, the CDR3 is TGTGCCAGCAGTTTACTTGGCCAGGGGAGGGCCGAGCAGTACTTC. Its translation is CASSLLGQGRAEQYF. The variable domain in full, completed from reference TRBV28 and TRBJ2-7, reads DVKVTQSSRYLVKRTGEKVFLECVQDMDHENMFWYRQDPGLGLRLIYFSYDVKMKEKGDIPEGYSVSREKKERFSLILESASTNQTSMYLCASSLLGQGRAEQYFGPGTRLTVT.

The gene calls are TRBV19 and TRBJ1-6; 8 nucleotides line up with TRBD1. The length of the CDR3 is 13 residues. After removal of 5 bases from V and 10 bases from J, the junction contained 4 bases not matched to a gene. Germline V CDR1 and CDR2: LNHDA, SQIVND (reference sequence). In DNA, the CDR3 is TGTGCCAGTAGTCCAGGGACAGGATCACCCCTCCACTTT. Protein sequence: CASSPGTGSPLHF.

In its sample, this clone ranks as medium-sized. This chain connects TRBV7-6 to TRBJ2-7; D might be TRBD1 or TRBD2, each matching 5 bases. From germline, CDR1 is SGHVS and CDR2 FNYEAQ. CDR3 size: 14 residues. The ends were cut back, 3 bases at V and 0 bases at J, with 9 bases in the middle. This chain's CDR3 is CASSLAGSSYEQYF. As DNA, the CDR3 is TGTGCCAGCAGCTTGGCAGGGAGCTCCTACGAGCAGTACTTC.

Only a few counts were recorded for this clone. V is TRBV16 and J is TRBJ1-1; unclear D gene. Germline loops: CDR1 KGHSY, CDR2 FQNENV. This CDR3 region has 11 residues. The ends were cut back, 4 bases at V and 2 bases at J, with 2 bases in the middle. The CDR3 bases are TGTGCCAGCAGCCTAAACACTGAAGCTTTCTTT. Translating gives CASSLNTEAFF.

The genes are TRBV5-6 and TRBJ1-2; D not certain. The V and J ends lost 0 bases and 5 bases respectively, with 5 bases between them. The CDR3 is made up of 12 amino acids. In germline, CDR1 is SGHDT, CDR2 YYEEEE. This chain's CDR3 is CASSLAQYGYTF. The CDR3 region has the DNA TGTGCCAGCAGCTTGGCACAGTATGGCTACACCTTC.

This clone is a singleton in its sample. The rearrangement links TRBV20-1 to TRBJ2-4; D not certain. Trimming stripped 0 bases from V and 9 bases from J, with 3 bases between. The germline CDR1 and CDR2 sequences are DFQATT and SNEGSKA (reference sequence). The CDR3 contains 10 residues. The CDR3 DNA sequence: TGCAGTGCTAGAGACGGCATTCAGTACTTC. Translated: CSARDGIQYF.

This chain connects TRBV11-2 to TRBJ2-7; D is unresolved. V lost 6 bases and J 5 bases, leaving 14 bases between the germline ends. Per germline, CDR1 SGHAT and CDR2 FQNNGV. The CDR3 consists of 13 residues. This CDR3 reads CASSRAPIHEQYF. CDR3 in DNA: TGTGCCAGCAGTCGCGCCCCCATCCACGAGCAGTACTTC. The variable domain in full, completed from reference TRBV11-2 and TRBJ2-7, reads EAGVAQSPRYKIIEKRQSVAFWCNPISGHATLYWYQQILGQGPKLLIQFQNNGVVDDSQLPKDRFSAERLKGVDSTLKIQPAKLEDSAVYLCASSRAPIHEQYFGPGTRLTVT.

The V call is TRBV6-4, the J call TRBJ2-3; TRBD2 agrees at 8 bases. Germline V gives CDR1 MRHNA, CDR2 SNTAGT. Trimming removed 0 bases from V and 4 bases from J; junction bases left unmatched: 3. The CDR3 has 15 amino acids. CDR3 residues: CASSDSTGGADTQYF. In DNA, the CDR3 is TGTGCCAGCAGTGACTCGACGGGGGGGGCAGATACGCAGTATTTT.

The chain uses TRBV6-4 and TRBJ1-2; the D gene is possibly TRBD1 (6 bases). The CDR3 spans 14 residues. The germline V and J ends were trimmed by 3 bases and 1 base, with 9 bases remaining between them. Per the germline V gene, CDR1 is MRHNA and CDR2 is SNTAGT. As DNA, the CDR3 is TGTGCCAGCAGTGAAAGGGGGGATAACTATGGCTACACCTTC. This gives the protein CASSERGDNYGYTF.

The chain is built from TRBV27 and TRBJ1-5; no reliable D call. Deletions cut 5 bases from V and 7 bases from J, with 9 bases between. CDR1 is MNHEY, CDR2 SMNVEV, per germline (reference sequence). This CDR3 is 12 amino acids long. CDR3 DNA: TGTGCCAGCAGTACGGCTCGGCAGCCCCAGCATTTT. Amino acid sequence: CASSTARQPQHF.